This TCR beta chain was captured in a study of T-cell memory formation after mild COVID-19. Across the whole study: Among the donors, TCR clusters were largely specific to each donor.

Germline assignment: CDR1 LGHNA and CDR2 YSLEER. The CDR3 extends over 17 amino acids. Trimming took 0 bases from V and 3 from J; bases not matched to a gene: 7. Amplification by 5'RACE using constant-segment primers produced TCR alpha and TCR beta cDNA libraries that carried sample barcodes and UMIs. TCRdb passed the 5' RACE reads through MiXCR, listing each CDR3 protein once. The repertoire holds around 470,000 distinct CDR3 sequences, about 20% seen once, with about 8.8% in the top ten. Sequenced: PBMCs or a T cell subset sorted from them (not recorded which). This chain connects TRBV4-3 to TRBJ2-1, with 8 positions matching TRBD2. The clonotype was recovered from an adult woman who had mild COVID-19 (a few samples of this study predate the infection). Cell type and time point are not known. The DNA of the CDR3 is TGCGCCAGCAGCCAAGAGGCTGCTAGCGGGTACTACAATGAGCAGTTCTTC. Translated: CASSQEAASGYYNEQFF.